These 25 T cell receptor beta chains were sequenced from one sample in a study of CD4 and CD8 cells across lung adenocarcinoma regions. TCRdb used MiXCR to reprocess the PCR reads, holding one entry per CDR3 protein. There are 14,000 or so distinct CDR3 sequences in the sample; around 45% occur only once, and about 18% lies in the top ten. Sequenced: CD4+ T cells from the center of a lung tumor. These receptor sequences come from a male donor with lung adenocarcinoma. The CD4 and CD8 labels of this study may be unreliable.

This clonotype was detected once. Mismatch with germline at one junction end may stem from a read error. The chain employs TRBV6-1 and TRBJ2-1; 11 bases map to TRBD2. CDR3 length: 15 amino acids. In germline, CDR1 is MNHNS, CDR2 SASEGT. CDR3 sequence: CASSQLAGGKNAQFF. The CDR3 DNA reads TGTGCCAGCAGTCAGCTAGCGGGAGGAAAAAATGCGCAGTTCTTC.

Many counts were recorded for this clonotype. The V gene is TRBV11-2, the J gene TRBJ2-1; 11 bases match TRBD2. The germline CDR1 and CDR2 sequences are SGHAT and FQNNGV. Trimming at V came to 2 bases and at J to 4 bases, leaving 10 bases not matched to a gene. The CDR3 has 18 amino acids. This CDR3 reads CASSLSGLSGRAYNEQFF. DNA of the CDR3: TGTGCCAGCAGCTTATCGGGACTTAGCGGGAGGGCATACAATGAGCAGTTCTTC.

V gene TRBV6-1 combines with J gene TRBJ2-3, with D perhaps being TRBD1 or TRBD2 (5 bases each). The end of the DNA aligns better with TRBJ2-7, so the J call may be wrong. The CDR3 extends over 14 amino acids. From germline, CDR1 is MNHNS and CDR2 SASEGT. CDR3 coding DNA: TGTGGCGTCAATGGGGACCGAGCCAAAGATACGCAGTACTTC. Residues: CGVNGDRAKDTQYF.

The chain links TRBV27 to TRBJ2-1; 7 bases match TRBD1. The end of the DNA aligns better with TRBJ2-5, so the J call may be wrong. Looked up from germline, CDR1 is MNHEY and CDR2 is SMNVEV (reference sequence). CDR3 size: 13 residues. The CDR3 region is CASSHRGMETQYF. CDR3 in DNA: TGTGCCAGCAGCCACAGGGGTATGGAGACCCAGTACTTC.

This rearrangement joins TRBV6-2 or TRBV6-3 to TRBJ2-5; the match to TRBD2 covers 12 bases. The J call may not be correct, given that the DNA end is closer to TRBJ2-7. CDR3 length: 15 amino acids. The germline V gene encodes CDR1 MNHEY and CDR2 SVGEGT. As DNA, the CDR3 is TGTGCCAGCAGAACGACTAGCGGGGGAATTTACGAGCAGTACTTC. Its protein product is CASRTTSGGIYEQYF.

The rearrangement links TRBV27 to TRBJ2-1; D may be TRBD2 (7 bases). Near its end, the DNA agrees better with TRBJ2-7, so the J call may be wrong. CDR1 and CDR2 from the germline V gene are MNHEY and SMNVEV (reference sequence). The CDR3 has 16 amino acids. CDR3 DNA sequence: TGTGCCAGCAGTAACTTAGGTCGGGGGGCAACCTACGAGCAGTACTTC. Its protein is CASSNLGRGATYEQYF.

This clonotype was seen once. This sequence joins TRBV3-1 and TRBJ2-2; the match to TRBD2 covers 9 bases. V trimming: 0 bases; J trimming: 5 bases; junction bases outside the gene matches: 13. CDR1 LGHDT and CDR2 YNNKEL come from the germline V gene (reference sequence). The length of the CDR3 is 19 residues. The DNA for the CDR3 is TGTGCCAGCAGCCAAGATTATTCGTCCGGACTAGCGCCAACCGGGGAGCTGTTTTTT. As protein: CASSQDYSSGLAPTGELFF.

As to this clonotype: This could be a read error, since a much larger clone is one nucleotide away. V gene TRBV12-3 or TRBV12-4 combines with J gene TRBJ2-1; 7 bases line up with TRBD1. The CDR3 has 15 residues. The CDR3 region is CASSSTGTDHNDQFF. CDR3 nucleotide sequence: TGTGCCAGCAGTTCTACCGGGACAGACCACAATGATCAGTTCTTC.

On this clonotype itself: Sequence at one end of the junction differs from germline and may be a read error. This CDR3 is CASSGGANDQNF. CDR3 nucleotide sequence: TGTGCCAGCAGTGGAGGGGCCAACGACCAGAACTTC. This chain joins TRBV6-1 and TRBJ2-1; the D gene could be TRBD1 or TRBD2 (5 bases each). Per the germline V gene, CDR1 is MNHNS and CDR2 is SASEGT. This CDR3 has 12 amino acids.

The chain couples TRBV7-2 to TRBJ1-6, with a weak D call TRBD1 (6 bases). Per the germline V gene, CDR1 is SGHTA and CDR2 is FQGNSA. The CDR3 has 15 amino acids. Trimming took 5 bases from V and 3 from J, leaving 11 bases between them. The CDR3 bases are TGTGCCAGCAGCCCACAGGGCGACTATAATTCACCCCTCCACTTT. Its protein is CASSPQGDYNSPLHF.

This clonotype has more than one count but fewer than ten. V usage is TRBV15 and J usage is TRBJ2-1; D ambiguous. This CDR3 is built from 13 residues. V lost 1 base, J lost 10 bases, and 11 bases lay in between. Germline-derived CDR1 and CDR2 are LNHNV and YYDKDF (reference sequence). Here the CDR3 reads CATSRATRKEQFF. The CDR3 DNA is TGTGCCACCAGCAGAGCTACTCGGAAGGAGCAGTTCTTC. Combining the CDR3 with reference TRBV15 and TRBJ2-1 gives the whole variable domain DAMVIQNPRYQVTQFGKPVTLSCSQTLNHNVMYWYQQKSSQAPKLLFHYYDKDFNNEADTPDNFQSRRPNTSFCFLDIRSPGLGDTAMYLCATSRATRKEQFFGPGTRLTVL.

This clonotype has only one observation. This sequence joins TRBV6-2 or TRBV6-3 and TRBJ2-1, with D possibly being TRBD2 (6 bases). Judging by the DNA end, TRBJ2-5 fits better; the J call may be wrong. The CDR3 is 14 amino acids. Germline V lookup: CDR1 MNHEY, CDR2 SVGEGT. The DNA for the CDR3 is TGTGCCAGCAGCCCCCCTAGCGTCCGGGAGACCCAGTACTTC. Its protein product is CASSPPSVRETQYF.

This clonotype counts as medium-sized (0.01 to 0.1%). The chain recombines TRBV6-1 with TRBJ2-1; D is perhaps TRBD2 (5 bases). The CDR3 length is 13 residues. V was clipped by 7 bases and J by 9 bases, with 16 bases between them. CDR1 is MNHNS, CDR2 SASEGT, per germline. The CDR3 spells CASTGNTGFEQFF. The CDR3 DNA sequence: TGTGCCAGCACGGGGAACACCGGGTTTGAGCAGTTCTTC.

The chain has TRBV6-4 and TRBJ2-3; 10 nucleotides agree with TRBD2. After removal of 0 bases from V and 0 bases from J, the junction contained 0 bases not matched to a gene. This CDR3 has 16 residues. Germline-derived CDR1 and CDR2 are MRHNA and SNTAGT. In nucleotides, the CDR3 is TGTGCCAGCAGTGACTCGACTAGCGGGAGCACAGATACGCAGTATTTT. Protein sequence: CASSDSTSGSTDTQYF.

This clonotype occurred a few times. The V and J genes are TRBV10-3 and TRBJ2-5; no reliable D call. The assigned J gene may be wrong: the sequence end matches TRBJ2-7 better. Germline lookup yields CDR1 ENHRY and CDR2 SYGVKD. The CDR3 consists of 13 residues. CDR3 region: CAITPDLDYEQYF. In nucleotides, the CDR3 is TGTGCCATCACCCCGGACCTTGACTACGAGCAGTACTTC.

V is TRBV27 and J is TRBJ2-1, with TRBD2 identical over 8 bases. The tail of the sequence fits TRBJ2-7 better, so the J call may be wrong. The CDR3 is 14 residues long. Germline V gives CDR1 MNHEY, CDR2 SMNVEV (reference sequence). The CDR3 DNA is TGTGCCAGCGCATCAACACTAGCGGTCTACGAGCAGTACTTC. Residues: CASASTLAVYEQYF.

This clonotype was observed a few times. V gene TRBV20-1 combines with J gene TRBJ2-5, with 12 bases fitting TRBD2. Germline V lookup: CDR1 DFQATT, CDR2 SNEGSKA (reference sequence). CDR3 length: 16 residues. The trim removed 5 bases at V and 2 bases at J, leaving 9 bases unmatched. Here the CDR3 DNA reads TGCAGTGCTGGACTAGCGGGGAGAGTAGGTCAAGAGACCCAGTACTTC. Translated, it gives CSAGLAGRVGQETQYF.

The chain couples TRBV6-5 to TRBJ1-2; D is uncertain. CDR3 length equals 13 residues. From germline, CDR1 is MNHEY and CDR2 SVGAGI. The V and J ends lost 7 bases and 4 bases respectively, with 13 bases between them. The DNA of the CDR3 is TGTGCCAGCATTATAGCAGGAGGCTATGGCTACACCTTC. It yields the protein CASIIAGGYGYTF.

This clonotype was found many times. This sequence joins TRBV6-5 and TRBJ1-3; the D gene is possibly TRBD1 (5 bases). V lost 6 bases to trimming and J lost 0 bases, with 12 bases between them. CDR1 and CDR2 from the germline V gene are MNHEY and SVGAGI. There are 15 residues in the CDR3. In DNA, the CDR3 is TGTGCCAGCAGGAGACAGTGGAGCTCTGGAAACACCATATATTTT. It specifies CASRRQWSSGNTIYF.

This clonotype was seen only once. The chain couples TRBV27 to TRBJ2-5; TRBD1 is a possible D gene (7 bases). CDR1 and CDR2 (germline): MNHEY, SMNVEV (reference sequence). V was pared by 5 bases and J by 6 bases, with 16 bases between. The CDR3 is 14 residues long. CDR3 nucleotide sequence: TGTGCCAGCAGTATAAGACAGGGCGGGAAGACCCAGTACTTC. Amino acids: CASSIRQGGKTQYF.

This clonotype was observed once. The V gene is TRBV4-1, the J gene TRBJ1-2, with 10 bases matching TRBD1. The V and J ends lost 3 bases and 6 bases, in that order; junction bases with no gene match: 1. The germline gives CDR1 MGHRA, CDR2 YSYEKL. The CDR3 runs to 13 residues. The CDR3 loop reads CASSHGQGDGYTF. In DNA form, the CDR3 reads TGCGCCAGCAGCCATGGACAGGGGGATGGCTACACCTTC.

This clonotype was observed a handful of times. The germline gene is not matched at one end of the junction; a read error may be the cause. The CDR3 spells CAIREGRGGSDPDTQYF. The CDR3 DNA sequence: TGTGCCATCAGGGAGGGTCGCGGGGGGAGTGACCCAGATACCCAGTACTTT. The V gene is TRBV10-3, the J gene TRBJ2-3; 8 bases line up with TRBD2. Per germline, CDR1 ENHRY and CDR2 SYGVKD. This CDR3 spans 17 amino acids.

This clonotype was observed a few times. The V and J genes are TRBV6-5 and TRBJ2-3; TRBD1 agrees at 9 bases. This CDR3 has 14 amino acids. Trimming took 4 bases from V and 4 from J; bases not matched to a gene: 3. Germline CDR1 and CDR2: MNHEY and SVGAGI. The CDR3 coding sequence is TGTGCCAGCAGTTCGGACAGGGGTGCAGATACGCAGTATTTT. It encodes CASSSDRGADTQYF.

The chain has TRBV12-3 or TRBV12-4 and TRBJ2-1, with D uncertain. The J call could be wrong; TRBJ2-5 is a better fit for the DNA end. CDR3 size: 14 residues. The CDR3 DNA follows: TGTGCCAGCAGTTTTTGGTGTAGTGAAGAGACCCAGTACTTC. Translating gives CASSFWCSEETQYF.

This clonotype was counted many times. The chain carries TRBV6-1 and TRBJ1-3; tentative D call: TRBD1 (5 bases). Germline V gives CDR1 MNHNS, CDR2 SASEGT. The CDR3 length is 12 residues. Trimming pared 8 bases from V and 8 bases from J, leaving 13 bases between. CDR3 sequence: CASGTELYTIYF. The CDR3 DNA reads TGTGCCAGCGGGACCGAGTTGTACACCATATATTTT.